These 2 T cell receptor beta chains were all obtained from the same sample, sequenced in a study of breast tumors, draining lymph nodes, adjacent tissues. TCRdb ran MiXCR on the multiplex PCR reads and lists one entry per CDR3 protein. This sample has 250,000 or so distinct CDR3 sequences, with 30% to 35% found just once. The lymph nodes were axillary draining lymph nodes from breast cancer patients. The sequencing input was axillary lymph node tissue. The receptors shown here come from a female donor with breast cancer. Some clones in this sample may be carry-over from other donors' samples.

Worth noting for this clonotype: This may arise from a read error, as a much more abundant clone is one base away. The CDR3 region has the DNA TGTGCCAGCAGCCGCGGGGTGGGACAAGACACCCAGTACTTC. Encoded protein: CASSRGVGQDTQYF. V usage is TRBV5-8 and J usage is TRBJ2-5, with D tentatively TRBD1 or TRBD2 (6 bases each). In germline, CDR1 is SGHTS, CDR2 YDEGEE. The CDR3 extends over 14 amino acids.

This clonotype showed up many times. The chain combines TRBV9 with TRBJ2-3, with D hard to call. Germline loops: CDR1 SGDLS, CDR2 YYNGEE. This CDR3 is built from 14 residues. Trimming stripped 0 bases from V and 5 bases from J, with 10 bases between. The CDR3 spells CASSVGGYGDTQYF. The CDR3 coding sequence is TGTGCCAGCAGCGTAGGCGGCTATGGAGATACGCAGTATTTT.